The clone carrying this T cell receptor (beta chain) was counted at least ten times. Its target is not known. The data were taken from a study of regulatory T cells in long-lasting Graves disease. Study-level points and caveats: Fewer public clonotypes were shared by new patients (over 950) than by persistent patients (roughly 2,500).

Trimming left V 2 bases short and J 2 bases short, with 16 bases between. CDR1 and CDR2 from the germline V gene are SGHAT and FQNNGV. This CDR3 comprises 17 residues. Time point reported: newly diagnosed GD, antithyroid drugs for less than 3 months. RNA isolated from PBMCs was used to make the TCR library. CDR3-region Arm-PCR and iRepertoire HTBI primers produced the TCR beta libraries. TCRdb recomputed calls from the multiplex PCR reads with MiXCR, one row per CDR3 protein. The sample lists about 470,000 distinct CDR3 sequences; 14% to 15% were seen once. Separately, the same data were catalogued under a study of T cells in Graves' hyperthyroidism and ophthalmopathy.

The sequence came from a woman in her twenties or thirties with Graves disease. The source was peripheral blood mononuclear cells (PBMCs), collected at new diagnosis, from a patient treated with antithyroid drugs. The chain joins TRBV11-2 to TRBJ2-1; D is unclear. CDR3: CASSLIPDGLAYNEQFF. The CDR3 DNA reads TGTGCCAGCAGCTTAATACCCGACGGATTAGCCTACAATGAGCAGTTCTTC.